This section outlines one TCR beta chain sequence together with its context. CDR3 length equals 18 residues. CDR1 SGHVS and CDR2 FNYEAQ come from the germline V gene. Germline trimming cut 0 bases from V and 1 base from J; bases unmatched to any gene: 10. This entry belongs to a study of blood T cell repertoires in COVID-19. TCRdb's table, derived via immunoSEQ multiplex PCR, lists solely in-frame clones and lacks some. The sample has about 100,000 clones, approximately 85% seen once. The chain is built from TRBV7-6 and TRBJ2-5; 8 positions match TRBD1. The TCR originated in a human donor in a cohort sampled during active COVID-19. Sequences were obtained from peripheral blood. CDR3 sequence (DNA): TGTGCCAGCAGCTTAGCGATGGGGACAGGTGTTTTCCAAGAGACCCAGTACTTC. Protein: CASSLAMGTGVFQETQYF.